Given below is one T cell receptor beta chain in context. Measured with immunoSEQ multiplex PCR; TCRdb has only the in-frame clones, and not every one. The table lists under 200,000 clones, about 86% of them singletons. This sample was taken from a study of blood T cell repertoires in COVID-19. Study details: PBMCs, B-cell-depleted T cells, or T cells were the source of the cDNA or gDNA that made up the material.

The sequenced sample was peripheral blood. The source is a woman of 80 years or more in a cohort sampled during active or convalescent COVID-19.

DNA of the CDR3: TGTGCCAGCGATCTGAGCGGTAGCACAGATACGCAGTATTTT. Residues: CASDLSGSTDTQYF. The V and J genes are TRBV21-1 and TRBJ2-3; TRBD2 is the table's D call and was not checked against the DNA. TRBV21-1 is described as a pseudogene. This CDR3 is 14 amino acids long.